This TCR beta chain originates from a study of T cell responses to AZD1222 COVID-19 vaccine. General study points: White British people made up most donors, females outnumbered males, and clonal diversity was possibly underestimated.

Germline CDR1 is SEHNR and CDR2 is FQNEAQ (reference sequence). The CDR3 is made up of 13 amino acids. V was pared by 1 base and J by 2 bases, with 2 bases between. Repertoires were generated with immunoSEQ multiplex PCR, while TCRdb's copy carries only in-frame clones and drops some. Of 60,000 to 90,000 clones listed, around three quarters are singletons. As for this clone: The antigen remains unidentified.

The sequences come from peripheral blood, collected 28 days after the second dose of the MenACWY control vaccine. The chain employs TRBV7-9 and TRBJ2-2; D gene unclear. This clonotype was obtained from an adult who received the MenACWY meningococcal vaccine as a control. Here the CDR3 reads CASSLDNTGELFF. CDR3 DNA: TGTGCCAGCAGCTTAGATAACACCGGGGAGCTGTTTTTT.